This record looks at one T cell receptor beta chain sequence and its context. The data are from a study of blood T cell repertoires in COVID-19. At the level of the study: Samples representing acute and convalescent COVID-19 were sourced from the United States, Italy and Spain. PBMCs, B-cell-depleted T cells, or T cells provided the cDNA or gDNA that made up the material.

Assay: immunoSEQ multiplex PCR; the TCRdb copy retains only in-frame clones and omits some. The top ten clones hold approximately 2.5% of a sample with 180,000 or so clones, about 86% of them seen once. The length of the CDR3 is 14 residues. With 7 bases removed from V and 2 bases from J, the gap between germline ends came to 15 bases. Germline V lookup: CDR1 MNHEY, CDR2 SVGAGI. Sequencing was carried out using peripheral blood. This receptor was taken from a human donor with acute or convalescent COVID-19. The donor label of this sample is uncertain. The rearrangement joins TRBV6-5 to TRBJ2-7; D perhaps matches TRBD2 (5 bases). The CDR3 sequence: CASKLATDTYEQYF. The CDR3 DNA sequence: TGTGCCAGCAAGTTAGCGACCGATACCTACGAGCAGTACTTC.